This entry describes one T cell receptor beta chain. What it binds is unknown. The data derive from a study of CXCR3-negative and CXCR3-positive naive CD8 T cells. Study observations and caveats: Comparison of naive cells showed more hydrophobic TRB CDR3s in CXCR3-positive than in CXCR3-negative naive cells. Freshly isolated PBMCs were used in most assays, given partial CXCR3 loss after freezing.

The CDR3 runs 15 residues. Germline CDR1 is SQVTM and CDR2 is ANQGSEA. TRB cDNA libraries were made by UMI-labeled 5' RACE. TCRdb re-called the 5' RACE reads; every CDR3 protein appears as one record, without DNA. This sample contains 65,000 to 75,000 distinct CDR3 sequences. This chain links TRBV29-1 with TRBJ2-3; with no DNA, the TCRdb D assignment of TRBD1 cannot be verified. Sequencing was carried out using naive CXCR3- CD8+ T cells from blood. Regarding subset: CD45RO-CCR7+CD27+CD95- naive CD8+ T cells lacking CXCR3 (TNR3-). The sequence was obtained from a human donor in good health. Some clones in this sample may be carry-over from other donors' samples. This chain's CDR3 is CSVGGRSSSTDTQYF.